This T cell receptor beta chain was obtained from a study of STAT5B mutations in CD4+ large granular lymphocyte leukemia (dated by TCRdb to 2021 to 2024). Regarding the research as a whole: Among healthy controls, the CDR3 'QG' motif was associated with a particular HLA allele. The study compared the TCRbeta repertoires of patients with CD4+ T-cell large granular lymphocyte leukemia against the TCRbeta repertoires of healthy blood donors. The purity of purified fractions was confirmed by flow cytometry on FACSCanto II or FACSVerse to exceed 95% among lymphocytes.

The immunoSEQ assay at survey resolution was used to sequence TCRbeta rearrangements from genomic DNA. The source study handled its data this way. In the TCR sequencing data, the lowest productive clonotype frequency that could be detected was 2.59 x 10-5. Only productive TCRbeta rearrangements, defined as complete and in-frame sequences, were included in the analyses. The clonality of each sample was calculated as Simpson clonality in the immunoSEQ Analyzer version 3.0. Clones were categorized by frequency as very rare, small, medium, large (1-20%) or hyperexpanded (>20%). Generation probabilities were estimated with OLGA 1.2.3, V-gene circos plots were made with VDJtools, specificities were searched in VDJdb, and CDR3 motifs were identified with GLIPH. Here the immuneACCESS table is served through TCRdb, limited to in-frame sequences with V and J called. Missing clones are a known gap in these copies; in checked studies unresolved V genes cover under half, and the rest lacks a known reason. The V and J calls and clone size were taken over from that table, and D and trimming were inferred from the DNA. This sample has approximately 40,000 clones in its table, and approximately 88% of those were observed once. 0.3% to 0.45% of the sample comes from the top ten.

General study outcomes and caveats: Greater clonality appeared to be present in CD4-sorted patient repertoires than in healthy CD4+ repertoires, and the difference was retained after the putative leukemic clones were removed. TRBV06-family usage was enriched among the top patient clones (8/27) compared with healthy controls (2/35). The data were not HLA-matched, and the relatively small sample size could explain the higher clonality seen in CD4+ compared with CD8+ T-LGLL. The main leukemic clonotypes were found to be private to each patient, although 25% of the main leukemic clonotypes were detected at low frequency in the non-leukemic repertoires of other patients.

Regarding this clone: The antigen it binds to is not known. Qualities for individual bases were not recorded, and no much larger clone is one base off.

The healthy control group was made up of around 38 blood donors, and the Finnish Red Cross blood service supplied their buffy coats. All TCR-sequenced material derived from peripheral blood: patient blood samples and healthy donor buffy coats. Peripheral blood mononuclear cells were isolated by Ficoll-Hypaque gradient centrifugation. For the healthy controls, CD4+ cells were obtained from buffy coats by magnetic purification. Genomic DNA was extracted with the Gentra Puregene Cell and Tissue kit and quantified on a Qubit 2.0 fluorometer. The CDR3, cysteine through phenylalanine, is 14 amino acids long. Only the CDR3 portion is preserved as DNA: 42 bases, with reading frame beginning at the first base.

The chain uses TRBV21-1 and TRBJ2-7; TRBD2, as called in the table, went unchecked against the DNA. TRBV21-1 represents a pseudogene. This clonotype was obtained from a human donor in good health. The specimen sequenced was CD4+ T cells from blood buffy coats. Here the CDR3 is given as CASSYGRAVYEQYF. The nucleotide sequence is given as TGTGCCAGCAGTTATGGGAGGGCGGTTTACGAGCAGTACTTC.